This record concerns one T cell receptor beta chain sequence. Its antigen is unidentified. This CDR3 has 15 residues. V lost 5 bases and J lost 2, with 13 bases in between. The germline V gene encodes CDR1 LGHNA and CDR2 YSLEER. Profiling relied on immunoSEQ multiplex PCR, and the TCRdb table lists in-frame clones only, not all of them. The sample holds about 28,000 clones, 93% seen once. The sample comes from a study of T cell clonotyping in hematopoietic cell transplantation. Whole-study findings and limits: Higher Inverse Simpson Index values in graft donor and pretransplant recipient predicted broader posttransplant TCR diversity.

Regarding time point: recipient sample about 28 days before transplant, after cytoreduction. This clonotype was sampled from a middle-aged man with acute myeloid leukemia. Some clones in this sample may be carry-over from other donors' samples. This chain connects TRBV4-3 to TRBJ1-5, with TRBD1 as a possible D gene (6 bases). This material consisted of peripheral blood mononuclear cells, taken before stem cell transplant. CDR3 sequence (DNA): TGCGCCAGCAGCTACAACAGGGACCGCAATCAGCCCCAGCATTTT. This gives the protein CASSYNRDRNQPQHF.